What follows describes a single T cell receptor beta chain. This entry comes from a study of blood T cell repertoires in COVID-19. Study overall: Researchers got acute and convalescent COVID-19 samples from the United States, Italy and Spain. T cells, B-cell-depleted T cells, or PBMCs supplied cDNA or gDNA.

In the authors' methods: Nucleated cell number was recorded as an estimate derived from reference gene primer amplification. Sequenced by immunoSEQ multiplex PCR; TCRdb stores in-frame clones only, minus some. Clonal size and the V and J genes are those of that table, whereas D and trimming came from the DNA. The sample holds under 130,000 clones; around 80% are singletons and the top ten take 20%. The V and J ends lost 4 bases and 4 bases respectively, with 22 bases between them. The germline V gene has CDR1 SQVTM and CDR2 ANQGSEA. CDR3 length: 16 residues. Sample: peripheral blood. This TCR was recovered from a man aged 70 or older with active or convalescent COVID-19. The genes are TRBV29-1 and TRBJ1-2; a possible D gene is TRBD1 (5 bases). This CDR3 reads CSVAPPLGRDFYGYTF. Here the CDR3 DNA reads TGCAGCGTTGCGCCCCCGTTAGGACGGGACTTCTATGGCTACACCTTC.